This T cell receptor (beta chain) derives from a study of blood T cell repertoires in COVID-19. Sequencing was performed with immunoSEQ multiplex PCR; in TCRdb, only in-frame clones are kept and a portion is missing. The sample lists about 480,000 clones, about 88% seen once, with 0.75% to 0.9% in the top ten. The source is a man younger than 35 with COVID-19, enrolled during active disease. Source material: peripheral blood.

The CDR3 is CASSPKSPQLNNEQFF. In DNA form, the CDR3 reads TGTGCCAGCAGCCCAAAGAGCCCACAGCTCAACAATGAGCAGTTCTTC. The chain links TRBV7-9 to TRBJ2-1; D is undetermined. In germline, CDR1 is SEHNR, CDR2 FQNEAQ (reference sequence). Trimming pared 5 bases from V and 5 bases from J, leaving 19 bases between. This CDR3 spans 16 amino acids.